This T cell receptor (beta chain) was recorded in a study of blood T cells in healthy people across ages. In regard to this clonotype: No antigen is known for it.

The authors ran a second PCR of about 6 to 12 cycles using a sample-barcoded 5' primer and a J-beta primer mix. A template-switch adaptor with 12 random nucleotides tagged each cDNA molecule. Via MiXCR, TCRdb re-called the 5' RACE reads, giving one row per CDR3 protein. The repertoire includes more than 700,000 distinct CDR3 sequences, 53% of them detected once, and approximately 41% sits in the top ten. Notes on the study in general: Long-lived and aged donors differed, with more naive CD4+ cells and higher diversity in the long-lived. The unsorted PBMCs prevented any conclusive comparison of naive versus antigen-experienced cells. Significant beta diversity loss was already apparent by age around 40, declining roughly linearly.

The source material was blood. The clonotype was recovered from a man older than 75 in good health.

CDR3 nucleotide sequence: TGCAGCGGTCAGGGGGGGACAGGGTCTGCTGAAGCTTTCTTT. Residues: CSGQGGTGSAEAFF. The chain combines TRBV29-1 with TRBJ1-1; 9 nucleotides match TRBD1. The V segment lost 7 bases and the J segment 6 bases; nucleotides outside the gene matches: 12. The CDR3 extends over 14 amino acids. Germline V gene data show CDR1 as SQVTM and CDR2 as ANQGSEA.